This TCR beta chain was found in a study of CD8+CD57+ T cells in acquired aplastic anemia. The table lists this clonotype with many counts. Flow cytometry had shown expanded CD8+CD57+ cells in the patients chosen for sequencing. The study profiled TCR beta VDJ and CDR3 using genomic DNA as template. TCRdb itself ran the reads through MiXCR, one entry per CDR3 protein. This table has under 200,000 distinct CDR3 sequences, roughly 43% appearing once. CDR1 is LGHNT, CDR2 FRNRAP, per germline. The CDR3 totals 14 residues. Trimming removed 3 bases from V and 0 bases from J, with 8 bases in between. This sequence was found in a human donor with aplastic anemia. The specimen was sorted CD4+, CD8+, or CD8+CD57+ T cells (not recorded which) from PBMCs. The J gene is TRBJ2-5, the V gene TRBV12-5; D unresolved. This CDR3 reads CASGFLTHQETQYF. CDR3 nucleotide sequence: TGTGCTAGTGGTTTTTTAACCCACCAAGAGACCCAGTACTTC.